These T cell receptor beta chains were read from a single sample in a study of cytomegalovirus exposure and HLA in healthy donors. Profiling relied on immunoSEQ multiplex PCR, and the TCRdb table lists in-frame clones only, not all of them. The data show 110,000 to 150,000 clones, approximately 82% seen once. The sequencing sample was made of PBMCs. These receptors originate from a woman aged 55 to 70 in good health and CMV-seropositive. CDR3s include the opening cysteine and the closing phenylalanine or tryptophan. A D gene is named only where the DNA matches it firmly. Size values are once, few and many counts, or a class for expanded clones, and some rows have none.

-,TRBV28,TRBJ1-1,TRBD1,CASSEGGLVTEAFF,TGTGCCAGCAGCGAAGGGGGCTTGGTCACTGAAGCTTTCTTT
-,TRBV19,TRBJ1-1,-,CASSIRGGSHTEAFF,TGTGCCAGTAGTATTAGGGGGGGGTCCCACACTGAAGCTTTCTTT
-,TRBV4-2,TRBJ2-3,TRBD2,CASSQGPGLAGGPTDTQYF,TGTGCCAGCAGCCAAGGACCGGGACTAGCGGGAGGGCCAACAGATACGCAGTATTTT
-,TRBV2,TRBJ1-5,-,CASSEGPGRGGNQPQHF,TGTGCCAGCAGTGAGGGTCCAGGGCGCGGGGGCAATCAGCCCCAGCATTTT
-,TRBV15,TRBJ2-7,TRBD1,CATSREGTVLYEQYF,TGTGCCACCAGCAGAGAAGGGACAGTACTATACGAGCAGTACTTC
-,TRBV15,TRBJ2-7,TRBD1,CATSREDRDYEQYF,TGTGCCACCAGCAGAGAAGACAGGGACTACGAGCAGTACTTC
few,TRBV6-6,TRBJ1-4,-,CASRRSEKLFF,TGTGCCAGCAGAAGGAGTGAAAAACTGTTTTTT
-,TRBV10-3,TRBJ2-1,-,CAISEALSSAYNEQFF,TGTGCCATCAGTGAGGCCTTATCTAGCGCCTACAATGAGCAGTTCTTC
-,TRBV2,TRBJ2-1,-,CASRDGGNYNEQFF,TGTGCCAGCAGAGACGGAGGCAACTACAATGAGCAGTTCTTC
-,TRBV5-4,TRBJ2-7,-,CASRGWSGEVHEQYF,TGTGCCAGCAGGGGATGGTCGGGGGAAGTCCACGAGCAGTACTTC
few,TRBV4-3,TRBJ1-4,-,CASSQQGREKLFF,TGCGCCAGCAGCCAACAGGGGCGGGAAAAACTGTTTTTT
-,TRBV5-1,TRBJ2-2,TRBD1,CASSLVIGRGSNTGELFF,TGCGCCAGCAGCTTGGTAATTGGCAGGGGGTCGAACACCGGGGAGCTGTTTTTT
-,TRBV5-1,TRBJ2-3,-,CASSLENYMTKDTQYF,TGCGCCAGCAGCTTGGAGAACTATATGACCAAGGATACGCAGTATTTT
-,TRBV5-1,TRBJ2-3,TRBD2,CASSLGAGGGDTQYF,TGCGCCAGCAGCTTGGGCGCGGGAGGAGGAGATACGCAGTATTTT
-,TRBV5-1,TRBJ2-7,TRBD1,CASSLATGSDEQYF,TGCGCCAGCAGCTTGGCGACAGGGAGCGACGAGCAGTACTTC
-,TRBV6-1,TRBJ1-5,TRBD1,CASSPDRGPNQPQHF,TGTGCCAGCAGTCCAGACAGGGGCCCCAATCAGCCCCAGCATTTT
-,TRBV5-6,TRBJ2-3,-,CASSLVRSDTQYF,TGTGCCAGCAGCTTGGTGAGGTCAGATACGCAGTATTTT
-,TRBV28,TRBJ2-2,TRBD1,CASSPPGQLDTGELFF,TGTGCCAGCAGTCCACCGGGACAGCTTGACACCGGGGAGCTGTTTTTT